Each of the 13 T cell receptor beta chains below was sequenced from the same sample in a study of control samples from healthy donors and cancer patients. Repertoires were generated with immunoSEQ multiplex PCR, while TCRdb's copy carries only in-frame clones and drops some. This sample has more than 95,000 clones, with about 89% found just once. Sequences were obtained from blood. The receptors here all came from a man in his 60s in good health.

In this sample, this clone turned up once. CDR3 coding DNA: TGTGCCAGCAGTTTGGGCTCTGGGGCCAACGTCCTGACTTTC. This sequence encodes CASSLGSGANVLTF. This sequence joins TRBV27 and TRBJ2-6; no firm D call. V was cut by 3 bases and J by 0 bases, with 3 bases left in between. The CDR3 is 14 residues long. The germline V gene has CDR1 MNHEY and CDR2 SMNVEV (reference sequence).

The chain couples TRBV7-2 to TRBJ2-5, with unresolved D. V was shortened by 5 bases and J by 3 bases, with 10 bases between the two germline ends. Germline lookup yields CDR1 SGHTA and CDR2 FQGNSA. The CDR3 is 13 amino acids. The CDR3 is CASSPQRKETQYF. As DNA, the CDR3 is TGTGCCAGCAGCCCCCAAAGAAAAGAGACCCAGTACTTC.

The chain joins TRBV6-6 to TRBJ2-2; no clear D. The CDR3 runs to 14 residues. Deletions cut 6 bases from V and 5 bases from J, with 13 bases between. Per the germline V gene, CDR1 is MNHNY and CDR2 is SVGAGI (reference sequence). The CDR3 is CASRQNIETGELFF. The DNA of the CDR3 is TGTGCCAGCAGACAGAATATCGAGACCGGGGAGCTGTTTTTT.

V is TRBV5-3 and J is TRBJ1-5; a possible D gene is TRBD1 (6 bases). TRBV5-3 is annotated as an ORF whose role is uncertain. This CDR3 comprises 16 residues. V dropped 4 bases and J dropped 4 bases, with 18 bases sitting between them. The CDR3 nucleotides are TGTGCCAGAAGCCTGTTGGACAGACAAAATAATCAGCCCCAGCATTTT. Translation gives CARSLLDRQNNQPQHF.

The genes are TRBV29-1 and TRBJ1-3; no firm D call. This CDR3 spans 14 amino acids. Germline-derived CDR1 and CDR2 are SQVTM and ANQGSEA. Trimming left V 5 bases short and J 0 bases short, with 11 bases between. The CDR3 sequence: CSVPGPNSGNTIYF. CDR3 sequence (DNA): TGCAGCGTTCCCGGACCGAACTCTGGAAACACCATATATTTT.

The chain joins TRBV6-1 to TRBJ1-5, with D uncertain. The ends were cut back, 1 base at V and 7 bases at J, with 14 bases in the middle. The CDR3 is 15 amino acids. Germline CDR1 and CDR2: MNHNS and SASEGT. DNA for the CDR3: TGTGCCAGCAGTGAAGTAACGGGTCTCTGGCAGCCCCAGCATTTT. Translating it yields CASSEVTGLWQPQHF.

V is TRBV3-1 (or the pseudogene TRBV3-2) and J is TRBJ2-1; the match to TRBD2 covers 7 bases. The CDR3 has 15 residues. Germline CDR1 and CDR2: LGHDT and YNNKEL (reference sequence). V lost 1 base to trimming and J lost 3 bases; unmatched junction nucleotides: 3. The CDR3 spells CASSQARTSYNEQFF. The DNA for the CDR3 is TGTGCCAGCAGCCAAGCTAGGACTAGCTACAATGAGCAGTTCTTC.

The CDR3 sequence: CASSTTGSGVSEQYF. The CDR3 coding sequence is TGTGCCAGTAGTACCACAGGCTCCGGGGTTTCCGAGCAGTACTTC. This rearrangement joins TRBV19 to TRBJ2-7; either TRBD1 or TRBD2 may fit D (5 bases each). Trimming left V 4 bases short and J 6 bases short, with 19 bases between. CDR3 length: 15 residues. CDR1 and CDR2 (germline): LNHDA, SQIVND (reference sequence).

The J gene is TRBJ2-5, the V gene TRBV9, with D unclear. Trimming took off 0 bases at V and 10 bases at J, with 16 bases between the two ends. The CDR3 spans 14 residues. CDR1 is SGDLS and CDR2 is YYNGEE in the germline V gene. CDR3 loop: CASSVGLSLGDQYF. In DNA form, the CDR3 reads TGTGCCAGCAGCGTAGGTTTGAGCCTTGGGGACCAGTACTTC.

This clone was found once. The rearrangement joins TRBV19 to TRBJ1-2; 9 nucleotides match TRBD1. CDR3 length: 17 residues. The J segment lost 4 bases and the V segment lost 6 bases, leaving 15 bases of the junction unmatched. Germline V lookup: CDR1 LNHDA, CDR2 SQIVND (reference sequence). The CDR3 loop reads CASSIFRDREIPYGYTF. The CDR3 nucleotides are TGTGCCAGTAGCATCTTCCGGGACAGGGAAATACCCTATGGCTACACCTTC.

The CDR3: CASSLGSGVLAEQYF. CDR3 DNA sequence: TGTGCCAGCAGCTTAGGTTCCGGGGTTCTGGCCGAGCAGTACTTC. This chain joins TRBV7-2 and TRBJ2-7; D is possibly TRBD2 (5 bases). Trimming cost V 1 base and J 6 bases, with 16 bases left between them. The V gene's germline CDR1 is SGHTA and CDR2 FQGNSA. This CDR3 is 15 amino acids long.

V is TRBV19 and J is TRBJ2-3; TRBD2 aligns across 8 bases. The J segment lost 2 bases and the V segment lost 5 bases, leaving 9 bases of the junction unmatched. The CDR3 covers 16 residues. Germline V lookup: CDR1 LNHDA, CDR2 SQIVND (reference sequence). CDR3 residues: CASSWGAGEVTDTQYF. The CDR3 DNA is TGTGCCAGTAGTTGGGGAGCGGGGGAGGTCACAGATACGCAGTATTTT.

CDR3 bases: TGTGCCAGCAGTTCCGGACAGCCCCAGCATTTT. Its protein is CASSSGQPQHF. The gene calls are TRBV6-2 or TRBV6-3 and TRBJ1-5; D ambiguous. CDR3 length: 11 residues. The V end lost 4 bases, the J end lost 7 bases, and 5 bases lay between the germline ends. Looked up from germline, CDR1 is MNHEY and CDR2 is SVGEGT.